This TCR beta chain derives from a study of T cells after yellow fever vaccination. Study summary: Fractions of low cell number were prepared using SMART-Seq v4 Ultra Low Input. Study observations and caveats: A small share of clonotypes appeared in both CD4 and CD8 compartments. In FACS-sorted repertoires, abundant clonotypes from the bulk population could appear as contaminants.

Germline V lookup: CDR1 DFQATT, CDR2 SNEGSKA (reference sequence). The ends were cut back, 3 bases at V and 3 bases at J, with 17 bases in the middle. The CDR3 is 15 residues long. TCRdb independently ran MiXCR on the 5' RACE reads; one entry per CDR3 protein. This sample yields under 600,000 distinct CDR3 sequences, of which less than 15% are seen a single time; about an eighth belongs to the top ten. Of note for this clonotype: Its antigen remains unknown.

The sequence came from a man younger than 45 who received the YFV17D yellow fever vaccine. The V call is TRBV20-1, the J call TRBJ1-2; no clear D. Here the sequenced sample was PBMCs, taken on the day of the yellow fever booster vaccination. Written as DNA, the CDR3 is TGCAGTGCTAGTATCAGAGGGCAAGGTGACTATGGCTACACCTTC. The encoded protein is CSASIRGQGDYGYTF.